Following are 9 T cell receptor beta chains from one sample sequenced in a study of beta chain features in type 1 diabetes. Isolated RNA was reverse transcribed in full, so expressed TCRB transcripts were sequenced. TCRdb's table, derived via immunoSEQ multiplex PCR, lists solely in-frame clones and lacks some. The repertoire holds about 900,000 clones, roughly 17% seen once, with 0.023% in the top ten. Sequencing was performed on naive CD4+ T cells from blood. The source is a woman aged 18-30 years in good health.

There are a few counts of this clone. The rearrangement joins TRBV4-3 to TRBJ2-1; D may be TRBD2 (6 bases). The V gene lost 0 bases and the J gene lost 6 bases, with 21 bases spanning the gap. The CDR3 loop spans 18 amino acids. CDR1 LGHNA and CDR2 YSLEER come from the germline V gene. The CDR3: CASSQEALGRESINEQFF. The DNA of the CDR3 is TGCGCCAGCAGCCAAGAAGCCCTTGGACGGGAGAGCATCAATGAGCAGTTCTTC.

This clone appeared a few times. The chain recombines TRBV19 with TRBJ2-1; D unclear. The CDR3 totals 14 residues. V gave up 7 bases and J gave up 0 bases, with 10 bases separating them. Per germline, CDR1 LNHDA and CDR2 SQIVND (reference sequence). CDR3 DNA: TGTGCCAGTAAACCCAGCAGCTCCTACAATGAGCAGTTCTTC. Its protein is CASKPSSSYNEQFF.

In this sample, this clone turned up a few times. The chain carries TRBV6-6 and TRBJ2-4; weak D call: TRBD1 (8 bases). Germline V gene sequence: CDR1 MNHNY, CDR2 SVGAGI (reference sequence). The CDR3 sequence is 14 residues long. Trimming removed 8 bases from V and 6 bases from J, with 17 bases in between. The CDR3 coding sequence is TGTGCCAGCCTCAACAGGGGGGGACCAAACATTCAGTACTTC. Translated, it gives CASLNRGGPNIQYF.

This clone was picked up a small number of times. This chain joins TRBV28 and TRBJ2-5; D ambiguous. This CDR3 has 16 amino acids. Germline V gene data show CDR1 as MDHEN and CDR2 as SYDVKM. V lost 2 bases, J lost 2 bases, and 15 bases lay in between. CDR3 in amino acids: CASSLGRGASQETQYF. The CDR3 nucleotides are TGTGCCAGCAGTTTAGGGCGTGGCGCCTCACAAGAGACCCAGTACTTC.

The rearrangement links TRBV18 to TRBJ2-2; D uncertain. The CDR3 is made up of 14 amino acids. The V gene's germline CDR1 is KGHSH and CDR2 LQKENI. V dropped 2 bases and J dropped 5 bases, with 9 bases sitting between them. This CDR3 reads CASSPAIFTGELFF. Written as DNA, the CDR3 is TGTGCCAGCTCACCAGCGATTTTTACCGGGGAGCTGTTTTTT.

The chain employs TRBV14 and TRBJ1-1; D gene uncertain. V was pared by 0 bases and J by 0 bases, with 5 bases between. From germline, CDR1 is SGHDN and CDR2 FVKESK. This CDR3 spans 14 amino acids. CDR3 DNA: TGTGCCAGCAGCCAAGACGTCATGAACACTGAAGCTTTCTTT. Translation: CASSQDVMNTEAFF.

This clone has just a few counts. This chain's CDR3 is CASRGGIGQYF. In DNA form, the CDR3 reads TGTGCCAGCCGGGGAGGGATCGGGCAGTACTTC. This chain connects TRBV6-5 to TRBJ2-7; 7 positions match TRBD2. The CDR3 runs to 11 residues. With V trimmed by 8 bases and J by 9 bases, 7 bases remained unmatched. Germline CDR1 and CDR2: MNHEY and SVGAGI.

The J gene is TRBJ2-7, the V gene TRBV25-1; D assignment may be TRBD1 or TRBD2 (6 bases each). CDR3 size: 13 residues. V lost 3 bases to trimming and J lost 5 bases, with 11 bases between them. The germline gives CDR1 MGHDK, CDR2 SYGVNS. The CDR3 DNA reads as TGTGCCAGCAGTGACAGGGGAGGCCACGAGCAGTACTTC. The encoded protein is CASSDRGGHEQYF.

This clone has only a few counts. The V call is TRBV5-6, the J call TRBJ2-1; D is perhaps TRBD2 (6 bases). Per germline, CDR1 SGHDT and CDR2 YYEEEE. With 4 bases removed from V and 10 bases from J, the gap between germline ends came to 9 bases. This CDR3 comprises 11 residues. The CDR3 bases are TGTGCCAGCAGCACGACTAGGGAGCAGTTCTTC. Encoded protein: CASSTTREQFF.